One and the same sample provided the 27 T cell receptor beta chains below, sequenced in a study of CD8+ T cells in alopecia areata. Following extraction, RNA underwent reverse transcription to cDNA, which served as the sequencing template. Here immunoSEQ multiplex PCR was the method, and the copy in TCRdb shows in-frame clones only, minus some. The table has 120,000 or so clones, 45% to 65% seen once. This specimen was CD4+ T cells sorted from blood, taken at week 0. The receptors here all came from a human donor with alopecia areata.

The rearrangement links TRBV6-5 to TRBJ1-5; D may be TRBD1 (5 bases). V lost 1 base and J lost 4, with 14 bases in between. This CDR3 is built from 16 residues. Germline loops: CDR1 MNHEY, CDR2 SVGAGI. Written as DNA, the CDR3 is TGTGCCAGCAGTTACTTACCTGGGGGGGGAAATCAGCCCCAGCATTTT. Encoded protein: CASSYLPGGGNQPQHF.

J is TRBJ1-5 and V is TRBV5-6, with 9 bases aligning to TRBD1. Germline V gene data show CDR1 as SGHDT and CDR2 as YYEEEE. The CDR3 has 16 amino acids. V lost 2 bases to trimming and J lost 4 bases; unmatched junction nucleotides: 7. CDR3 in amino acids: CASSFLSGTGNQPQHF. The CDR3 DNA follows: TGTGCCAGCAGCTTCCTGTCCGGGACAGGGAATCAGCCCCAGCATTTT.

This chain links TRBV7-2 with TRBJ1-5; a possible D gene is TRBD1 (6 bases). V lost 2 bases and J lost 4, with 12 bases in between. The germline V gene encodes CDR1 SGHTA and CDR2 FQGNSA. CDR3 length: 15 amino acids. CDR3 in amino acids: CASSLRQGPNQPQHF. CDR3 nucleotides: TGTGCCAGCAGCTTACGCCAGGGGCCGAATCAGCCCCAGCATTTT.

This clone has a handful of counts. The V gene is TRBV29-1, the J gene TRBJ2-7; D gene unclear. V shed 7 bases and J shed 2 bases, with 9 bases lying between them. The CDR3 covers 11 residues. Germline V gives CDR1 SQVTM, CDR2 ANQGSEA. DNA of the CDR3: TGCAGCGCCCAGCAGGCCTACGAGCAGTACTTC. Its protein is CSAQQAYEQYF.

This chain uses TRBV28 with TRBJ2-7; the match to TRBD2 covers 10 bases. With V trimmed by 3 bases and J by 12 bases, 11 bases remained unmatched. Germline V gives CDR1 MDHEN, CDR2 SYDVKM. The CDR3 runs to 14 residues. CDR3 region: CASSLVGLAGALYF. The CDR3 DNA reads TGTGCCAGCAGTTTGGTGGGGCTAGCGGGAGCGTTGTACTTC.

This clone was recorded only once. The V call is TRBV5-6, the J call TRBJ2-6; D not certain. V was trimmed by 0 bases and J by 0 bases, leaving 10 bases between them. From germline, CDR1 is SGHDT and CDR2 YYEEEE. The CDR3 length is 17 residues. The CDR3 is CASSLAALISGANVLTF. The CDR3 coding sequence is TGTGCCAGCAGCTTGGCTGCGCTGATCTCTGGGGCCAACGTCCTGACTTTC.

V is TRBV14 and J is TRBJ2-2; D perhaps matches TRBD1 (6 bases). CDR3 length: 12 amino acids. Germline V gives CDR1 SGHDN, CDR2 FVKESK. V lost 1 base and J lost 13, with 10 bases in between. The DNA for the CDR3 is TGTGCCAGCAGCCAAGTTCGGACAGTGCTGTTTTTT. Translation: CASSQVRTVLFF.

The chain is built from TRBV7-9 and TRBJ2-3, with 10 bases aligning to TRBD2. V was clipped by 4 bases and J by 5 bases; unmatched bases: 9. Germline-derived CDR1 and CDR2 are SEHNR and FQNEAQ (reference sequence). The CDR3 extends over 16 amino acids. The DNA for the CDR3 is TGTGCCAGCAGCTGGACCAGCGGGGGGGCCCGAGATACGCAGTATTTT. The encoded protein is CASSWTSGGARDTQYF.

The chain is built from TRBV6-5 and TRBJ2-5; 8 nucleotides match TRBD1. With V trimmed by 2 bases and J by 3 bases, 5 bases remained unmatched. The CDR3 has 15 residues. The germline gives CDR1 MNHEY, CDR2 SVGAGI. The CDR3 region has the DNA TGTGCCAGCAGTTACACCCGGACAGGGAAAGAGACCCAGTACTTC. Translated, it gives CASSYTRTGKETQYF.

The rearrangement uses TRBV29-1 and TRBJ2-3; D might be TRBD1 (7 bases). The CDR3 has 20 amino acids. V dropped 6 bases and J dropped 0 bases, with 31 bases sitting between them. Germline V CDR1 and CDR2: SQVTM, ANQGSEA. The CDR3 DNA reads TGCAGCGTCGGGGGACAGCAACGACCTGCCGGGGGAGCTAGCACAGATACGCAGTATTTT. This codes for CSVGGQQRPAGGASTDTQYF.

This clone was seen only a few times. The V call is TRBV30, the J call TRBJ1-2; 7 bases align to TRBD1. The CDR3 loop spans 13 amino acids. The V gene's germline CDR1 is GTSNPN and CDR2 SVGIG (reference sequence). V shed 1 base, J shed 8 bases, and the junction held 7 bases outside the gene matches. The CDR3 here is CAWSAQGGDGYTF. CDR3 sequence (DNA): TGTGCCTGGAGTGCCCAGGGGGGTGACGGCTACACCTTC.

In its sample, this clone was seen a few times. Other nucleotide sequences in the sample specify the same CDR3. The CDR3, as DNA: TGTGCCAGCAGTTCTCTCTACGAGCAGTACTTC. This codes for CASSSLYEQYF. This chain links TRBV6-6 with TRBJ2-7; D not resolved. The CDR3 has 11 amino acids. V lost 4 bases and J lost 3, with 4 bases in between. Per germline, CDR1 MNHNY and CDR2 SVGAGI (reference sequence).

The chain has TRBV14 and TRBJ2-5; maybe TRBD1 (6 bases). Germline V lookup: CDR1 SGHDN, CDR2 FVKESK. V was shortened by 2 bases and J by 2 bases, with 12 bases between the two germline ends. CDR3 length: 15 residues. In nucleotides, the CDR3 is TGTGCCAGCAGCCAACTGACAGGAGATCAAGAGACCCAGTACTTC. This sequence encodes CASSQLTGDQETQYF.

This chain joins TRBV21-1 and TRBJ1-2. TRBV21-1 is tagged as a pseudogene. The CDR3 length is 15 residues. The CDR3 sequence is CASSKGAAYFYGYTF. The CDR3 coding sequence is TGTGCCAGCAGCAAAGGAGCCGCTTATTTCTATGGCTACACCTTC.

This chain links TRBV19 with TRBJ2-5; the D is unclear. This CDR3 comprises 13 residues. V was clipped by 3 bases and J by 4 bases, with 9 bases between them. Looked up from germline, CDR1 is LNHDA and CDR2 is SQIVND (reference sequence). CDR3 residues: CASSMIWRETQYF. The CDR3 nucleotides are TGTGCCAGTAGTATGATTTGGAGAGAGACCCAGTACTTC.

CDR3 nucleotide sequence: TGTGCCAGCAGCCGATCCAGGGACTATGGCTACACCTTC. It translates to CASSRSRDYGYTF. The chain is built from TRBV7-2 and TRBJ1-2; tentatively, D is TRBD1 (5 bases). This CDR3 comprises 13 residues. Per the germline V gene, CDR1 is SGHTA and CDR2 is FQGNSA. V shed 5 bases and J shed 3 bases, with 10 bases lying between them.

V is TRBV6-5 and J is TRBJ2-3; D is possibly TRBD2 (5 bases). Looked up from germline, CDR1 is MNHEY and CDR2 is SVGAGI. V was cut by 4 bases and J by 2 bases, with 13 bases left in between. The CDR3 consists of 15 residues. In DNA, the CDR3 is TGTGCCAGCAGTTTGACCTTAGACTACACAGATACGCAGTATTTT. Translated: CASSLTLDYTDTQYF.

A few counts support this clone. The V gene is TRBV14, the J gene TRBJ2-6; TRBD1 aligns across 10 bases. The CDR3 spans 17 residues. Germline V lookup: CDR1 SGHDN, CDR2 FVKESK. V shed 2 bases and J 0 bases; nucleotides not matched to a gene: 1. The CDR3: CASSQRTGGSGANVLTF. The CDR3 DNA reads TGTGCCAGCAGCCAACGGACAGGGGGCTCTGGGGCCAACGTCCTGACTTTC.

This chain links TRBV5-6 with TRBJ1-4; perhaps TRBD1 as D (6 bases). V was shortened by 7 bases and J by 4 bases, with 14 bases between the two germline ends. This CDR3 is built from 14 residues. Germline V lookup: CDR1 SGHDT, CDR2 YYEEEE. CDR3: CASGPGTINEKLFF. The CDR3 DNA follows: TGTGCCAGCGGCCCCGGGACAATTAATGAAAAACTGTTTTTT.

The CDR3 region is CASRIAGRYNEQFF. The CDR3 DNA reads as TGTGCCAGCAGGATAGCGGGGCGCTACAATGAGCAGTTCTTC. The genes are TRBV2 and TRBJ2-1; 8 bases map to TRBD2. V lost 6 bases, J lost 3 bases, and 4 bases stayed unmatched. The CDR3 is 14 amino acids. Germline CDR1 reads SNHLY; CDR2 reads FYNNEI.

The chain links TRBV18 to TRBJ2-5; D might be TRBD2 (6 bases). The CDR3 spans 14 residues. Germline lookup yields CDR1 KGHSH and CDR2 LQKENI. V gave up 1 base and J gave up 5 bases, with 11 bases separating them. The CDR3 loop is CASSPLAAGETQYF. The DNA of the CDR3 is TGTGCCAGCTCACCACTAGCGGCAGGGGAGACCCAGTACTTC.

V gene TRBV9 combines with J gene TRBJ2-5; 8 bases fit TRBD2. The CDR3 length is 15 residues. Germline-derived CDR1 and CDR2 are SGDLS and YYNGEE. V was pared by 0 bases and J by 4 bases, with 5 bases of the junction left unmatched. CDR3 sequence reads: CASSVDPGGGETQYF. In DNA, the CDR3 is TGTGCCAGCAGCGTAGATCCGGGAGGGGGAGAGACCCAGTACTTC.

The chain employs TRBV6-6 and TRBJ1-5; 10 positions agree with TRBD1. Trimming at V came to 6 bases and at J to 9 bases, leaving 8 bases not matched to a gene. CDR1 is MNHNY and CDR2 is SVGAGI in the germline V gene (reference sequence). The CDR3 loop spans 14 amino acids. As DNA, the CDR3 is TGTGCCAGCAGCCGGGGACAGGGGAATAGGCCCCAGCATTTT. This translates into CASSRGQGNRPQHF.

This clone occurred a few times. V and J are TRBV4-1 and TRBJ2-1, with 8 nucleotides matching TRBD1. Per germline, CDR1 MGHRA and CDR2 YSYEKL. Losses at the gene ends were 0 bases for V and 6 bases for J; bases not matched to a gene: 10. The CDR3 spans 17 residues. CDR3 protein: CASSQELAGGALNEQFF. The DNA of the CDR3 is TGCGCCAGCAGCCAAGAGTTGGCAGGGGGCGCCCTCAATGAGCAGTTCTTC.

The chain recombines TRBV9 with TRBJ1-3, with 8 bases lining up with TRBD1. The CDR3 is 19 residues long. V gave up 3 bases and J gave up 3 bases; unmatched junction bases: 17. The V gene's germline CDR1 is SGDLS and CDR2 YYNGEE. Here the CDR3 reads CASSALYNPGQGYGNTIYF. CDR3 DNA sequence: TGTGCCAGCAGCGCGCTCTACAACCCAGGACAGGGCTATGGAAACACCATATATTTT.

CDR3 nucleotides: TGCAGCGTTGACTCTTTCAGGAACACAGATACGCAGTATTTT. Its translation is CSVDSFRNTDTQYF. The chain couples TRBV29-1 to TRBJ2-3; D gene unclear. Germline values: CDR1 SQVTM, CDR2 ANQGSEA. The CDR3 has 14 residues. V shed 3 bases and J shed 2 bases, with 12 bases lying between them.

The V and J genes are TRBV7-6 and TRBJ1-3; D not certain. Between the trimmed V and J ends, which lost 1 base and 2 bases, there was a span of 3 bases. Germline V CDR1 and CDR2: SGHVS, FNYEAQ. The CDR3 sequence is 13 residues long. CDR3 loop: CASSLEAGNTIYF. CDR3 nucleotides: TGTGCCAGCAGCTTAGAGGCTGGAAACACCATATATTTT.